The clone carrying this T cell receptor beta chain came up many times. Antigen specificity is unknown. The sample is drawn from a study of cytomegalovirus exposure and HLA in healthy donors. Study-wide background: Membership in the Caucasian-associated ancestry cluster was found for around 81% of approximately 380 genotyped donors.

Findings of the study overall: As a later analysis showed, several of the most significant clusters appeared to be linked to common viral pathogens.

Healthy bone marrow donors made up the donor group. Between the trimmed V and J ends, which lost 2 bases and 7 bases, there was a span of 9 bases. The CDR3 has 14 residues. Per the germline V gene, CDR1 is KGHSH and CDR2 is LQKENI. PCR primers comprised 60 Vbeta and 13 Jbeta primers. The repertoire was sequenced with immunoSEQ multiplex PCR; TCRdb's copy has only in-frame clones and lacks some. The table lists about 77,000 clones, around three quarters of them singletons. The clonotype comes from a man aged 35-49 years in good health and CMV-seronegative. Sequences were obtained from PBMCs. The chain joins TRBV18 to TRBJ1-6; D remains unclear. The CDR3 loop is CASSPSSGNSPLHF. CDR3 DNA sequence: TGTGCCAGCTCACCATCAAGTGGCAATTCACCCCTCCACTTT.